This entry concerns a single T cell receptor beta chain. The sample originates from a study of cytomegalovirus exposure and HLA in healthy donors. The PCR contained 60 Vbeta and 13 Jbeta primers. Sequenced by immunoSEQ multiplex PCR; TCRdb stores in-frame clones only, minus some. The sample includes more than 100,000 clones, about 73% of them seen just once. The CDR3 contains 14 residues. Trimming at V came to 5 bases and at J to 5 bases, leaving 9 bases not matched to a gene. Germline assignment: CDR1 SGHRS and CDR2 YFSETQ. This rearrangement joins TRBV5-1 to TRBJ2-7; TRBD1 matches 8 bases. The source of this sequence is a woman aged 45 to 65 in good health and CMV-seropositive. Input material: PBMCs. The CDR3 DNA follows: TGCGCCAGCAGAGCCATGACAGGGGATAACGAGCAGTACTTC. It encodes CASRAMTGDNEQYF.